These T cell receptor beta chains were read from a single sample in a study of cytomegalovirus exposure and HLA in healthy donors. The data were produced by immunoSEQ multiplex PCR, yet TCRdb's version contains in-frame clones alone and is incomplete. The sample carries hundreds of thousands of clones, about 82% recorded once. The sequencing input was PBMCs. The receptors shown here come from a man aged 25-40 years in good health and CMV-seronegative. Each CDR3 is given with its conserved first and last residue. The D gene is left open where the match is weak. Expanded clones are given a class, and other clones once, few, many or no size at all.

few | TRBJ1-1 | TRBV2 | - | CASRRVGNTEAFF | TGTGCCAGCCGCAGGGTGGGGAACACTGAAGCTTTCTTT
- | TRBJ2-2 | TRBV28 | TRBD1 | CASSLGTGRSGELFF | TGTGCCAGCAGTTTAGGGACAGGGAGGTCCGGGGAGCTGTTTTTT
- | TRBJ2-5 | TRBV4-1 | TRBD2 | CASSQDPGLAGAQETQYF | TGCGCCAGCAGCCAAGATCCCGGGCTAGCGGGGGCCCAAGAGACCCAGTACTTC
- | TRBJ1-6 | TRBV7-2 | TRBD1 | CASSLPGTGNSPLHF | TGTGCCAGCAGCTTACCCGGGACAGGGAACTCACCCCTCCACTTT
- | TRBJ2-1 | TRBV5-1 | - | CASNRGGLDEQFF | TGCGCCAGCAATAGGGGGGGCTTAGATGAGCAGTTCTTC
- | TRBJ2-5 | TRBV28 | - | CASSFAGQETQYF | TGTGCCAGCAGTTTTGCGGGGCAAGAGACCCAGTACTTC
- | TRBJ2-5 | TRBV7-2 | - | CASSLGRTPRETQYF | TGTGCCAGCAGCTTAGGTCGTACCCCCAGAGAGACCCAGTACTTC
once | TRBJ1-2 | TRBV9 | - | CASSDPTGEISYGYTF | TGTGCCAGCAGCGACCCGACGGGTGAGATTAGTTATGGCTACACCTTC
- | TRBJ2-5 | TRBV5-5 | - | CASSQLVFQETQYF | TGTGCCAGCAGCCAACTTGTGTTCCAAGAGACCCAGTACTTC
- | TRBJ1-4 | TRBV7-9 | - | CASTDSLADNEKLFF | TGTGCCAGCACTGATAGCCTGGCAGATAATGAAAAACTGTTTTTT
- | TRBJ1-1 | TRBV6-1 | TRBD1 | CASSPGTGNTEAFF | TGTGCCAGCAGCCCCGGGACAGGGAACACTGAAGCTTTCTTT
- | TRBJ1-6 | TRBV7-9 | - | CASSPGGGGSPLHF | TGTGCCAGCAGCCCGGGGGGGGGAGGTTCACCCCTCCACTTT
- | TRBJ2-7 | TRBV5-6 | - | CASSYPGTSPYF | TGTGCCAGCAGTTACCCGGGGACTTCCCCGTACTTC
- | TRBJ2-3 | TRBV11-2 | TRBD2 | CASSPLRGAGASDTQYF | TGTGCCAGCAGCCCCCTCCGGGGAGCGGGGGCATCAGATACGCAGTATTTT
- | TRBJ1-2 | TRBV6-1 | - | CASSEGNWPNYGYTF | TGTGCCAGCAGTGAAGGCAATTGGCCTAACTATGGCTACACCTTC
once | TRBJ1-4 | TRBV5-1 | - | CASSSGGGEKLFF | TGCGCCAGCAGCTCGGGGGGAGGAGAAAAACTGTTTTTT
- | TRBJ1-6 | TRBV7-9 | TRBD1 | CASSLSTGGESPLHF | TGTGCCAGCAGCTTAAGTACAGGGGGCGAGTCACCCCTCCACTTT
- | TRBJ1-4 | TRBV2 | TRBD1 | CASSEGLGAGGAGEKLFF | TGTGCCAGCAGTGAAGGACTCGGTGCAGGGGGCGCGGGTGAAAAACTGTTTTTT
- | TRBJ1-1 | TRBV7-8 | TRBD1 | CASSKSDRANTEAFF | TGTGCCAGCAGCAAAAGCGACAGGGCCAACACTGAAGCTTTCTTT
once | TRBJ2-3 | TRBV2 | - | CASLKLGGDTQYF | TGTGCCAGCCTAAAGCTAGGAGGAGATACGCAGTATTTT
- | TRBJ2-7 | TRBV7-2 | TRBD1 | CASSYEGAGYEQYF | TGTGCCAGCAGCTACGAGGGGGCAGGGTACGAGCAGTACTTC
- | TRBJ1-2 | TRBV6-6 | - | CASSYETSGYTF | TGTGCCAGCAGTTACGAGACAAGTGGCTACACCTTC
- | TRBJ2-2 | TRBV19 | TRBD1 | CASSYGTENTGELFF | TGTGCCAGCTCATACGGGACAGAGAACACCGGGGAGCTGTTTTTT
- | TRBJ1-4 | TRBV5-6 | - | CASSFQGGEKLFF | TGTGCCAGCAGCTTCCAGGGCGGTGAAAAACTGTTTTTT
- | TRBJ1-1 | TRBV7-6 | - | CASSPGSSVAQLAFF | TGTGCCAGCAGCCCAGGGTCGTCGGTGGCCCAACTGGCTTTCTTT
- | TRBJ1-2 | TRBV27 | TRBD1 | CASRLTGGNNYGYTF | TGTGCCAGCAGGCTTACAGGGGGCAATAACTATGGCTACACCTTC
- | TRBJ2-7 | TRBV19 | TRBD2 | CASSIRGLPPYEQYF | TGTGCCAGTAGTATCCGGGGACTACCGCCCTACGAGCAGTACTTC
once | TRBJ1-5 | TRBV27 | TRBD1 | CASSLTGNQPQHF | TGTGCCAGCAGTTTGACAGGGAATCAGCCCCAGCATTTT
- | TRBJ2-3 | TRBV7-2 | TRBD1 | CASSPRTGGTDTQYF | TGTGCCAGCAGCCCACGGACAGGTGGCACAGATACGCAGTATTTT
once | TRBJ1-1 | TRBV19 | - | CASGGWRNTEAFF | TGTGCCAGTGGAGGGTGGAGGAACACTGAAGCTTTCTTT
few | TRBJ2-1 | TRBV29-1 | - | CSVTYYNEQFF | TGCAGCGTTACTTACTACAATGAGCAGTTCTTC
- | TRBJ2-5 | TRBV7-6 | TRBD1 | CASSLVPGQGGQETQYF | TGTGCCAGCAGCTTAGTCCCGGGACAGGGAGGCCAAGAGACCCAGTACTTC
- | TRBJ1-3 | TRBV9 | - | CASNRESSGNTIYF | TGTGCCAGCAATCGCGAGAGCTCTGGAAACACCATATATTTT
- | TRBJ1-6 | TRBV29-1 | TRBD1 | CSVGTGLNSPLHF | TGCAGCGTTGGGACAGGGCTTAATTCACCCCTCCACTTT
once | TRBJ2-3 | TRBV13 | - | CASTLRWATDTQYF | TGTGCCAGCACCCTTAGATGGGCCACAGATACGCAGTATTTT
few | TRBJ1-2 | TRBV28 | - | CASRSLKEGHIGYTF | TGTGCCAGCAGGTCTTTGAAGGAGGGTCATATTGGCTACACCTTC
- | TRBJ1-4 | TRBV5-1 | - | CASSLGRDEKLFF | TGCGCCAGCAGCTTGGGGAGGGACGAAAAACTGTTTTTT
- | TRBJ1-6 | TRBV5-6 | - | CASSPQGVRSPLHF | TGTGCCAGCAGCCCACAGGGCGTGAGGTCACCCCTCCACTTT
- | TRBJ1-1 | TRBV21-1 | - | CASSKGGTEAFF | TGTGCCAGCAGCAAGGGGGGCACTGAAGCTTTCTTT
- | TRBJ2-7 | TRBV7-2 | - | CASSPSVGSYEQYF | TGTGCCAGCAGCCCAAGCGTTGGCTCCTACGAGCAGTACTTC
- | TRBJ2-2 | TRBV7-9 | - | CASPVGGHRNTGELFF | TGTGCCAGCCCAGTTGGGGGACATCGGAACACCGGGGAGCTGTTTTTT
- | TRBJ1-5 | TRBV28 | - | CASSRGGGNQPQHF | TGTGCCAGCAGCCGGGGGGGAGGGAATCAGCCCCAGCATTTT
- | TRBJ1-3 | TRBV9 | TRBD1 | CASSTRTGNSGNTIYF | TGTGCCAGCAGCACCCGGACAGGAAACTCTGGAAACACCATATATTTT
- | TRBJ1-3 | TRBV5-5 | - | CASSQKNSGNTIYF | TGTGCCAGCAGCCAGAAAAACTCTGGAAACACCATATATTTT
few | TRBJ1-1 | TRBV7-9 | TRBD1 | CASRTGTGDFLNTEAFF | TGTGCCAGCAGAACCGGGACAGGGGACTTTTTGAACACTGAAGCTTTCTTT
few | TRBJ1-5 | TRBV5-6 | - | CASSSWSDSPQHF | TGTGCCAGCAGCTCCTGGTCTGACAGTCCCCAGCATTTT
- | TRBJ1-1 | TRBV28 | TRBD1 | CASSLRQGQRTEAFF | TGTGCCAGCAGTTTACGACAGGGGCAAAGAACTGAAGCTTTCTTT
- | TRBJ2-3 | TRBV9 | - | CASSGELVRDTQYF | TGTGCCAGCAGCGGGGAGCTAGTCCGAGATACGCAGTATTTT
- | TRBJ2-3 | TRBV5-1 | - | CASSLESPVDTQYF | TGCGCCAGCAGCCTTGAGAGCCCCGTAGATACGCAGTATTTT
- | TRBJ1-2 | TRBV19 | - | CASSTSRANYGYTF | TGTGCCAGTAGTACCTCACGAGCTAACTATGGCTACACCTTC
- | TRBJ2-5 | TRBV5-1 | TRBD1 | CASSRDRGETQYF | TGCGCCAGCAGTCGGGACAGGGGAGAGACCCAGTACTTC
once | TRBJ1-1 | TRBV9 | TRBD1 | CASSPGEKDRGLTEAFF | TGTGCCAGCAGCCCTGGGGAGAAAGACAGGGGGTTGACTGAAGCTTTCTTT
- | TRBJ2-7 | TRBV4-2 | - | CASSQDLGATYEQYF | TGTGCCAGCAGCCAAGATTTAGGGGCGACCTACGAGCAGTACTTC
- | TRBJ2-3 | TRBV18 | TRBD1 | CASSQGQGGTDTQYF | TGTGCCAGCTCACAGGGACAGGGAGGCACAGATACGCAGTATTTT